Listed here are 26 T cell receptor beta chains from one sample, sequenced in a study of blood T cell repertoires in COVID-19. The assay was immunoSEQ multiplex PCR, and TCRdb's table has in-frame clones only and misses some. Of 400,000 or so clones in the sample, roughly 90% are singletons; the top ten hold 1.5% to 1.8%. The sequenced sample was peripheral blood. These receptors were collected from a middle-aged woman with COVID-19, enrolled during active disease.

The chain combines TRBV27 with TRBJ1-5, with 7 nucleotides matching TRBD1. The germline V gene has CDR1 MNHEY and CDR2 SMNVEV (reference sequence). The V and J ends lost 1 base and 5 bases, in that order; junction bases with no gene match: 8. The CDR3 runs 16 residues. CDR3 bases: TGTGCCAGCAGTTTATGGGGCAGGGGGAATTATCAGCCCCAGCATTTT. Residues: CASSLWGRGNYQPQHF.

The chain employs TRBV5-1 and TRBJ1-1, with D possibly being TRBD1 (6 bases). Trimming shortened V by 0 bases and J by 7 bases, and 13 bases separated the two germline ends. CDR1 SGHRS and CDR2 YFSETQ come from the germline V gene. CDR3 length: 14 amino acids. CDR3 residues: CASSLEGGLGEAFF. DNA for the CDR3: TGCGCCAGCAGCTTGGAGGGGGGGCTCGGTGAAGCTTTCTTT.

The chain uses TRBV28 and TRBJ1-5, with 8 positions matching TRBD1. Trimming removed 5 bases from V and 7 bases from J; junction bases left unmatched: 16. The CDR3 is made up of 17 amino acids. Germline CDR1 is MDHEN and CDR2 is SYDVKM. This CDR3 is CASSRWRTGRSVQPQHF. The CDR3 DNA is TGTGCCAGCAGTCGGTGGAGGACAGGGAGATCTGTCCAGCCCCAGCATTTT.

The chain has TRBV19 and TRBJ1-2, with 7 bases matching TRBD1. The CDR3 loop spans 14 amino acids. The J segment lost 2 bases and the V segment lost 7 bases, leaving 7 bases of the junction unmatched. Germline V lookup: CDR1 LNHDA, CDR2 SQIVND (reference sequence). DNA of the CDR3: TGTGCCAGTACCCGACAGGGTTCCAACTATGGCTACACCTTC. Translation: CASTRQGSNYGYTF.

As concerns this clone: Germline and junction disagree at one end, which may indicate a read error. The rearrangement joins TRBV5-6 to TRBJ2-2; 8 positions agree with TRBD1. Germline V gene lookup returns CDR1 SGHDT and CDR2 YYEEEE. This CDR3 comprises 14 residues. The CDR3 protein is CASSLDRVAGELFF. As DNA, the CDR3 is TGTGCCAGCAGTTTGGACAGGGTGGCCGGGGAGCTGTTTTTT. Looking up the rest from reference TRBV5-6 and TRBJ2-2 gives the full variable domain: DAGVTQSPTHLIKTRGQQVTLRCSPKSGHDTVSWYQQALGQGPQFIFQYYEEEERQRGNFPDRFSGHQFPNYSSELNVNALLLGDSALYLCASSLDRVAGELFFGEGSRLTVL.

The chain recombines TRBV7-9 with TRBJ1-6; no definite D call. This CDR3 region has 15 residues. V was pared by 1 base and J by 9 bases, with 13 bases between. The V gene's germline CDR1 is SEHNR and CDR2 FQNEAQ (reference sequence). This chain's CDR3 is CASSLGVAPGSPLHF. The CDR3 nucleotides are TGTGCCAGCAGCTTAGGTGTGGCACCGGGTTCACCCCTCCACTTT.

The chain is built from TRBV7-2 and TRBJ1-3, with 7 bases lining up with TRBD1. V was pared by 4 bases and J by 2 bases, with 8 bases of the junction left unmatched. Germline V CDR1 and CDR2: SGHTA, FQGNSA. CDR3 size: 16 residues. The DNA for the CDR3 is TGTGCCAGCAGCTCGAGACAGGGTTTAACTGGAAACACCATATATTTT. It encodes CASSSRQGLTGNTIYF.

This clone was recorded only once. The J gene is TRBJ1-2, the V gene TRBV7-2, with 9 bases lining up with TRBD1. CDR3 length equals 13 residues. Germline values: CDR1 SGHTA, CDR2 FQGNSA. J lost 7 bases, V lost 2 bases, and 2 bases had no gene match. The CDR3 spells CASSLRQGGGYTF. As DNA, the CDR3 is TGTGCCAGCAGCTTAAGACAGGGGGGTGGCTACACCTTC.

The chain couples TRBV11-2 to TRBJ2-7; tentative D call: TRBD1 (5 bases). V lost 1 base to trimming and J lost 5 bases, with 21 bases between them. The length of the CDR3 is 17 residues. CDR1 and CDR2 (germline): SGHAT, FQNNGV. In nucleotides, the CDR3 is TGTGCCAGCAGCTTAGGGGGCCTTAGAGCCCAAACCCACGAGCAGTACTTC. This codes for CASSLGGLRAQTHEQYF.

This sequence joins TRBV16 and TRBJ1-1; D call uncertain. The V end lost 0 bases, the J end lost 11 bases, and 7 bases lay between the germline ends. The CDR3 consists of 11 residues. CDR1 is KGHSY, CDR2 FQNENV, per germline. CDR3 sequence (DNA): TGTGCCAGCAGCCAATCGCAGGTGGCTTTCTTT. This gives the protein CASSQSQVAFF.

The genes are TRBV5-4 and TRBJ2-2, with 8 bases that match TRBD2. Per germline, CDR1 SGHNT and CDR2 YYREEE (reference sequence). V trimming: 3 bases; J trimming: 0 bases; junction bases outside the gene matches: 4. The CDR3 consists of 16 residues. The CDR3 DNA reads as TGTGCCAGCAGCTCGGGACTAGGAACGAACACCGGGGAGCTGTTTTTT. Its translation: CASSSGLGTNTGELFF.

The chain couples TRBV6-2 or TRBV6-3 to TRBJ2-7; a weak D match, TRBD1 (6 bases). This CDR3 has 14 residues. V lost 6 bases and J 0 bases, leaving 12 bases between the germline ends. Germline-derived CDR1 and CDR2 are MNHEY and SVGEGT. The CDR3 protein is CASSKKDSSYEQYF. In nucleotides, the CDR3 is TGTGCCAGCAGCAAAAAGGACAGCTCCTACGAGCAGTACTTC.

This chain joins TRBV7-2 and TRBJ2-1; TRBD2 matches at 8 bases. This CDR3 is built from 15 residues. Germline loops: CDR1 SGHTA, CDR2 FQGNSA. V gave up 5 bases and J gave up 6 bases; unmatched junction bases: 9. CDR3 DNA: TGTGCCAGCAGCCAGTGGCGGGGGGTCTCCAATGAGCAGTTCTTC. Translated, it gives CASSQWRGVSNEQFF.

This rearrangement joins TRBV7-9 to TRBJ1-2, with D unresolved. Germline V CDR1 and CDR2: SEHNR, FQNEAQ (reference sequence). The CDR3 runs 14 residues. The V gene lost 7 bases and the J gene lost 4 bases, with 16 bases spanning the gap. CDR3 in amino acids: CASNFPRDSYGYTF. The CDR3 nucleotides read TGTGCCAGCAACTTCCCTCGGGATTCCTATGGCTACACCTTC.

V usage is TRBV9 and J usage is TRBJ2-7, with TRBD2 identical over 12 bases. V trimming: 4 bases; J trimming: 4 bases; junction bases outside the gene matches: 6. Germline lookup yields CDR1 SGDLS and CDR2 YYNGEE. The CDR3 has 15 amino acids. CDR3 sequence (DNA): TGTGCCAGCAGCCCCCGGACTAGCGGGACATACGAGCAGTACTTC. Its translation is CASSPRTSGTYEQYF. The entire variable domain, with the rest obtained from reference TRBV9 and TRBJ2-7, is as follows: DSGVTQTPKHLITATGQRVTLRCSPRSGDLSVYWYQQSLDQGLQFLIQYYNGEERAKGNILERFSAQQFPDLHSELNLSSLELGDSALYFCASSPRTSGTYEQYFGPGTRLTVT.

V gene TRBV12-3 or TRBV12-4 combines with J gene TRBJ1-3; possibly TRBD1 for D (5 bases). The CDR3 runs 12 residues. Trimming removed 5 bases at V and 5 bases at J, with 7 bases between. This CDR3 reads CASSGGRNTIYF. DNA of the CDR3: TGTGCCAGCAGTGGGGGGAGAAACACCATATATTTT.

This sequence joins TRBV30 and TRBJ1-2; the D gene is possibly TRBD1 (6 bases). V lost 4 bases and J lost 8, with 17 bases in between. The CDR3 has 13 residues. Germline CDR1 GTSNPN, CDR2 SVGIG (reference sequence). The CDR3: CAWTLVTGGGYTF. The DNA of the CDR3 is TGTGCCTGGACCCTAGTGACAGGCGGGGGCTACACCTTC.

The V and J genes are TRBV5-4 and TRBJ2-7; TRBD2 agrees at 10 bases. Germline values: CDR1 SGHNT, CDR2 YYREEE (reference sequence). V trimming: 1 base; J trimming: 3 bases; junction bases outside the gene matches: 4. The CDR3 extends over 15 amino acids. The CDR3 loop reads CASSLMPSGSYEQYF. The CDR3 region has the DNA TGTGCCAGCAGCTTGATGCCTAGCGGGAGCTACGAGCAGTACTTC.

The rearrangement joins TRBV18 to TRBJ1-1; 8 bases are a match to TRBD1. The CDR3 runs to 15 residues. V shed 6 bases and J 3 bases; nucleotides not matched to a gene: 9. CDR1 and CDR2 from the germline V gene are KGHSH and LQKENI. The CDR3: CASSADRGKDTEAFF. Here the CDR3 DNA reads TGTGCCAGCTCGGCCGACAGGGGTAAAGACACTGAAGCTTTCTTT.

The chain uses TRBV11-2 and TRBJ1-4; D is unclear. CDR3 length equals 15 residues. V dropped 3 bases and J dropped 8 bases, with 16 bases sitting between them. Germline CDR1 SGHAT, CDR2 FQNNGV. The CDR3 spells CASSFYQAPGEKLFF. The CDR3 DNA sequence: TGTGCCAGCAGCTTTTATCAGGCTCCGGGGGAAAAACTGTTTTTT.

This chain links TRBV2 with TRBJ2-7, with TRBD1 as a possible D gene (5 bases). CDR1 and CDR2 from the germline V gene are SNHLY and FYNNEI. The CDR3 length is 14 residues. V was pared by 3 bases and J by 2 bases, with 11 bases between. CDR3 residues: CASSDQGSTYEQYF. As DNA, the CDR3 is TGTGCCAGCAGTGATCAGGGAAGTACCTACGAGCAGTACTTC. Full variable domain (outside the CDR3, taken from reference TRBV2 and TRBJ2-7): EPEVTQTPSHQVTQMGQEVILRCVPISNHLYFYWYRQILGQKVEFLVSFYNNEISEKSEIFDDQFSVERPDGSNFTLKIRSTKLEDSAMYFCASSDQGSTYEQYFGPGTRLTVT.

This sequence joins TRBV6-1 and TRBJ1-5; 9 bases agree with TRBD1. Trimming took 3 bases from V and 4 from J; bases not matched to a gene: 7. Germline CDR1 reads MNHNS; CDR2 reads SASEGT. This CDR3 spans 16 amino acids. The CDR3 sequence: CASSDYRGRGNQPQHF. The CDR3 DNA reads TGTGCCAGCAGTGATTACAGGGGGCGAGGGAATCAGCCCCAGCATTTT.

The CDR3 spells CASSLEAGQSNQPQHF. DNA of the CDR3: TGTGCCAGCAGTTTGGAGGCGGGGCAGAGCAATCAGCCCCAGCATTTT. This sequence joins TRBV28 and TRBJ1-5; tentatively, D is TRBD1 (5 bases). Looked up from germline, CDR1 is MDHEN and CDR2 is SYDVKM. The length of the CDR3 is 16 residues. Between the trimmed V and J ends, which lost 3 bases and 1 base, there was a span of 13 bases.

V usage is TRBV7-2 and J usage is TRBJ1-2; 9 nucleotides agree with TRBD1. The CDR3 runs 17 residues. Germline CDR1 reads SGHTA; CDR2 reads FQGNSA. The V and J ends lost 2 bases and 0 bases, in that order; junction bases with no gene match: 7. CDR3 sequence: CASSLKTGGIANYGYTF. CDR3 DNA: TGTGCCAGCAGCTTAAAGACAGGGGGAATAGCTAACTATGGCTACACCTTC.

This sequence joins TRBV2 and TRBJ2-7; D is undetermined. This CDR3 comprises 13 residues. The germline V gene has CDR1 SNHLY and CDR2 FYNNEI. V gave up 4 bases and J gave up 5 bases, with 12 bases separating them. The CDR3 bases are TGTGCCAGCAGTGTCAGGTCCACCGACGAGCAGTACTTC. Amino acid sequence: CASSVRSTDEQYF.

The J gene is TRBJ1-5, the V gene TRBV29-1; 9 nucleotides agree with TRBD1. Losses at the gene ends were 6 bases for V and 6 bases for J; bases not matched to a gene: 6. Germline values: CDR1 SQVTM, CDR2 ANQGSEA. The length of the CDR3 is 13 residues. CDR3 residues: CSVTGQGGQPQHF. The CDR3 coding sequence is TGCAGCGTAACGGGACAGGGAGGTCAGCCCCAGCATTTT.